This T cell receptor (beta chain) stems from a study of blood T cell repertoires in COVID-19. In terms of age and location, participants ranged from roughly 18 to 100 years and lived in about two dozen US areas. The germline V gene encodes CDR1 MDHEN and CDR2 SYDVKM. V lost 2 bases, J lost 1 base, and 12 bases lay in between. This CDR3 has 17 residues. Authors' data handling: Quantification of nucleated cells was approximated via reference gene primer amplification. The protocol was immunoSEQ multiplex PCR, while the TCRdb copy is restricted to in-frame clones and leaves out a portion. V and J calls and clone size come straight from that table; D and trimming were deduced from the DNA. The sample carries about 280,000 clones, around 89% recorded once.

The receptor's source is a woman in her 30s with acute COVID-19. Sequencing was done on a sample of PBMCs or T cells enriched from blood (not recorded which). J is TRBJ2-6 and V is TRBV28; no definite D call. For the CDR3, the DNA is TGTGCCAGCAGTTTAAAGGTAAAGAGGTCTGGGGCCAACGTCCTGACTTTC. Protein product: CASSLKVKRSGANVLTF.